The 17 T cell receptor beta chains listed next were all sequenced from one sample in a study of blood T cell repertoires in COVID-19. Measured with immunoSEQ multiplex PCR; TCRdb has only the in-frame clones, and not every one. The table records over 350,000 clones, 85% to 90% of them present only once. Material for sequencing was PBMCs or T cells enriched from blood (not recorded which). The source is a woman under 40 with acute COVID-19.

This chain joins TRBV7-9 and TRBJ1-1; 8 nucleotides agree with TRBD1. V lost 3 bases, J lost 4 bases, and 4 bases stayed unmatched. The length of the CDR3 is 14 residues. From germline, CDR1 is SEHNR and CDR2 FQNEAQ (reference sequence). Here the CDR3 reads CASSLTQGGTEAFF. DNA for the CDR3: TGTGCCAGCAGCTTGACACAGGGGGGCACTGAAGCTTTCTTT.

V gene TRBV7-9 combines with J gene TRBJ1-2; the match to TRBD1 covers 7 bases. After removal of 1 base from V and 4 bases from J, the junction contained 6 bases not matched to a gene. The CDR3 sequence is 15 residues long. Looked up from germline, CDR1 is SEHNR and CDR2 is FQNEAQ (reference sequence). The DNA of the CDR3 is TGTGCCAGCAGCTTAGGTCAGGGGGTAACCTATGGCTACACCTTC. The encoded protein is CASSLGQGVTYGYTF.

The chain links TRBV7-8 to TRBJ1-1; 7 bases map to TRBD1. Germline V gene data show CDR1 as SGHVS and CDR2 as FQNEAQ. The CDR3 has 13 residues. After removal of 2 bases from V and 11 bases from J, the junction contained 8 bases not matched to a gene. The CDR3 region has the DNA TGTGCCAGCAGCTTAAACACAGGGGTTGGGGCTTTCTTT. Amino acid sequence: CASSLNTGVGAFF.

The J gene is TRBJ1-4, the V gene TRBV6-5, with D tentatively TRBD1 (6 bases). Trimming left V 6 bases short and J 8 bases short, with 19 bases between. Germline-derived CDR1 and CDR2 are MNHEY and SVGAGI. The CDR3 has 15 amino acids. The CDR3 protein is CASSKGRAGVEKLFF. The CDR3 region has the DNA TGTGCCAGCAGCAAAGGGCGTGCAGGGGTGGAAAAACTGTTTTTT.

CDR3 nucleotide sequence: TGTGCCAGCAGCCAAACCCCGTTAGTGAACACTGAAGCTTTCTTT. This sequence encodes CASSQTPLVNTEAFF. V usage is TRBV7-3 and J usage is TRBJ1-1; no firm D call. Trimming removed 5 bases from V and 0 bases from J, with 13 bases in between. Germline values: CDR1 SGHTA, CDR2 FQGTGA. This CDR3 region has 15 residues.

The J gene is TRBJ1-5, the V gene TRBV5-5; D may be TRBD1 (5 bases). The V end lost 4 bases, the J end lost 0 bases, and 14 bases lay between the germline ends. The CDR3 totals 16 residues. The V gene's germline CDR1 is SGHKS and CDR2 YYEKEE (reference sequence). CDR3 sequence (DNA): TGTGCCAGCAGCGGCGGAGCAGGGTATAGCAATCAGCCCCAGCATTTT. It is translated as CASSGGAGYSNQPQHF.

This chain's CDR3 is CASRSHQGRGVGAYEQYF. The CDR3 bases are TGTGCCAGCAGATCCCACCAAGGGAGGGGTGTAGGGGCCTACGAGCAGTACTTC. V is TRBV27 and J is TRBJ2-7; 7 bases line up with TRBD2. J gave up 2 bases and V 6 bases, and 19 bases lay outside the gene matches. This CDR3 is built from 18 residues. Germline V gene sequence: CDR1 MNHEY, CDR2 SMNVEV (reference sequence).

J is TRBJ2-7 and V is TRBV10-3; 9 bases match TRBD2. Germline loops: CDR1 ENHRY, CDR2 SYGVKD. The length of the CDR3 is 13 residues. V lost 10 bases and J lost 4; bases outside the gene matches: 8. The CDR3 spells CATSDSGGYEQYF. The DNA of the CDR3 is TGTGCCACCTCCGATAGCGGGGGTTACGAGCAGTACTTC.

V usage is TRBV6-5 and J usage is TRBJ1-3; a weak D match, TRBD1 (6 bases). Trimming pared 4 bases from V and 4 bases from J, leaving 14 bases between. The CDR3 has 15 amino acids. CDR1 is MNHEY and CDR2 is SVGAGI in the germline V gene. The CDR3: CASSSTGLGGNTIYF. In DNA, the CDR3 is TGTGCCAGCAGTTCCACAGGGCTCGGAGGAAACACCATATATTTT.

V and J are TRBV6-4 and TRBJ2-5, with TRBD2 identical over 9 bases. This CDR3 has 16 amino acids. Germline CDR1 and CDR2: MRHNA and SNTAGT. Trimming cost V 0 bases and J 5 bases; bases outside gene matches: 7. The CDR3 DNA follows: TGTGCCAGCAGTGACTCGAAGCGGGGGGATACTGAGACCCAGTACTTC. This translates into CASSDSKRGDTETQYF.

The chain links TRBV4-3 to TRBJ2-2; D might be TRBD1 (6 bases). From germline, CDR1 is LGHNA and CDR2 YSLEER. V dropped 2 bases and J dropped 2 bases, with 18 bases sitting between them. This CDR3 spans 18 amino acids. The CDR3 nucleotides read TGCGCCAGCAGCCAACGACCGGGACAAGGAGCTAACACCGGGGAGCTGTTTTTT. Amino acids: CASSQRPGQGANTGELFF.

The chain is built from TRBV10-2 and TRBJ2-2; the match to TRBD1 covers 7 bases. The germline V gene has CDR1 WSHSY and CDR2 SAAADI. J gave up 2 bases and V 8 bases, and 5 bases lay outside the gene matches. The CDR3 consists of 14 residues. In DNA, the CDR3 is TGCGCCAGCGCTCGGGACAGCAACACCGGGGAGCTGTTTTTT. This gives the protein CASARDSNTGELFF.

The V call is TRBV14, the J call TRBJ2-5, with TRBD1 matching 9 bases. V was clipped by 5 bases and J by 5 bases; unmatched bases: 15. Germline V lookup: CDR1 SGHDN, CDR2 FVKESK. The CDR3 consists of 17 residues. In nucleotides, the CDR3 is TGTGCCAGCAGCTTTGGACTGGGACAGGGATCCGGGGAGACCCAGTACTTC. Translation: CASSFGLGQGSGETQYF.

The CDR3 DNA reads as TGTGCCAGCAGTTCCACCCCCCAACCGGGAGCTTTCTTT. It encodes CASSSTPQPGAFF. V is TRBV28 and J is TRBJ1-1; D not resolved. Trimming took 4 bases from V and 10 from J, leaving 16 bases between them. The CDR3 runs to 13 residues. Germline CDR1 reads MDHEN; CDR2 reads SYDVKM.

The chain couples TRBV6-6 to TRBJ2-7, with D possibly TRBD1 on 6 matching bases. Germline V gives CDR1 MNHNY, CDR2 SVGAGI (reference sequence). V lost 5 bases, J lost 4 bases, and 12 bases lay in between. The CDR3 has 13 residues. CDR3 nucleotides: TGTGCCAGCAGTGACTTAAGGGGGTACGAGCAGTACTTC. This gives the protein CASSDLRGYEQYF.

DNA of the CDR3: TGCGCCAGCAGCTTGGAGTACAACTACGAGCAGTACTTC. As protein: CASSLEYNYEQYF. This chain uses TRBV5-1 with TRBJ2-7; D not certain. Germline V gene sequence: CDR1 SGHRS, CDR2 YFSETQ. V was pared by 0 bases and J by 3 bases, with 7 bases between. The CDR3 has 13 residues.

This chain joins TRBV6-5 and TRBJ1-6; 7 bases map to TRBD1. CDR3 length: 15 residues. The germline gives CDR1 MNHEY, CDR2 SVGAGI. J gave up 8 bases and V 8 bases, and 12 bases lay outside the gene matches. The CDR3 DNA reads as TGTGCCAGCCGAACCGGGACAGTGGCCCATTCACCCCTCCACTTT. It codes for CASRTGTVAHSPLHF.